This record looks at one T cell receptor (beta chain) sequence and its context. What it binds is unknown. Researchers ran the PCR with 60 Vbeta and 13 Jbeta primers. TCRdb's copy holds only in-frame clones and misses some; the assay was immunoSEQ multiplex PCR. The sample lists 150,000 or so clones, approximately 69% occurring once. Germline V gene lookup returns CDR1 MNHNS and CDR2 SASEGT. Unmatched junction bases numbered 5, after V lost 3 bases and J lost 2 bases. CDR3 length: 16 residues. The data derive from a study of cytomegalovirus exposure and HLA in healthy donors. Whole-study context: Earlier results showed roughly 120 million unique TCR beta sequences derived from about 179 million T cells. HLA-typed donors were the source of approximately 88 million unique TCRs, which an early data release held. Study observations and caveats: Presence/absence analyses rested on an assumption that sequencing depth was roughly uniform across donors. Common viral pathogens seemed to be connected with several of the most significant clusters, according to a later analysis.

This chain joins TRBV6-1 and TRBJ2-3; 10 nucleotides match TRBD2. Sequencing was performed on PBMCs. The origin of this receptor is a man aged 25-45 years in good health and CMV-seronegative. The CDR3, as DNA: TGTGCCAGCAGTGAGCGAGCGGGGGGGCTCACAGATACGCAGTATTTT. Its protein is CASSERAGGLTDTQYF.